Listed below are T cell receptor beta chains from one sample, sequenced in a study of blood T cells in healthy people across ages. TCRdb re-called the 5' RACE reads through MiXCR, storing one row per CDR3 protein. Seen here are more than 800,000 distinct CDR3 sequences, 25% to 30% observed once, and the top ten hold roughly 17%. Sequencing used blood. The receptors here all came from a woman older than 75 in good health. The conserved cysteine and the conserved F or W are not part of the CDR3 here.

j_gene: TRBJ1-2; v_gene: TRBV6-1; CDR3aa: ASAVVLGQGKVSNYGYT
j_gene: TRBJ1-2; v_gene: TRBV7-2; CDR3aa: ASSSRQGIYYGYT
j_gene: TRBJ1-1; v_gene: TRBV30; CDR3aa: AWSVRRGTEAF
j_gene: TRBJ1-6; v_gene: TRBV4-2; CDR3aa: ASSLTGTGYSPLH
j_gene: TRBJ2-3; v_gene: TRBV20-1; CDR3aa: SAGPHRGGGDTQY
j_gene: TRBJ1-6; v_gene: TRBV27; CDR3aa: ASSFQGQAYNSPLH
j_gene: TRBJ1-2; v_gene: TRBV6-7; CDR3aa: ASSPGDHVYGYT
j_gene: TRBJ2-6; v_gene: TRBV6-2/TRBV6-3; CDR3aa: ASTRDGTARVLT
j_gene: TRBJ1-5; v_gene: TRBV2; CDR3aa: ASSGTRNQPQH
j_gene: TRBJ2-4; v_gene: TRBV7-2; CDR3aa: ASSFDRNIQY
j_gene: TRBJ2-3; v_gene: TRBV7-2; CDR3aa: ASSQESGGGTDTQY
j_gene: TRBJ1-1; v_gene: TRBV7-2; CDR3aa: ASSLVRVPGAEAF
j_gene: TRBJ2-1; v_gene: TRBV7-2; CDR3aa: ASLGGGENEQF
j_gene: .; v_gene: TRBV5-8; CDR3aa: ASSSDWDSSYNEQY
j_gene: TRBJ1-1; v_gene: TRBV5-6; CDR3aa: ASSFAWDRVSMNTEAF
j_gene: TRBJ2-7; v_gene: TRBV7-2; CDR3aa: ASSLVSAYEQY